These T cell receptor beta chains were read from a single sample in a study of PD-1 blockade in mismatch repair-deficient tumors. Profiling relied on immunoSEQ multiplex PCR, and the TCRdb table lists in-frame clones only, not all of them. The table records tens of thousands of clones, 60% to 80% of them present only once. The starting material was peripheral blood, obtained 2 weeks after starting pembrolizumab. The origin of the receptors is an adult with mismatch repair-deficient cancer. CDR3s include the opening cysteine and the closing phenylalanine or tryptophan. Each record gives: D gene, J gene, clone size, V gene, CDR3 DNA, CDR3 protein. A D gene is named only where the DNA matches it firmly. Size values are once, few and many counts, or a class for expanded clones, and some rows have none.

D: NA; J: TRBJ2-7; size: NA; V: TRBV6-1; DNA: TGTGCCAGCAGTGATCGGGCCAACCGGCGTGTCCCCTACGAGCAGTACTTC; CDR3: CASSDRANRRVPYEQYF
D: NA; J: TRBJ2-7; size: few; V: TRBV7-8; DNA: TGTGCCAGCAGCCCCCCCAGCTTCGACGAGCAGTACTTC; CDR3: CASSPPSFDEQYF
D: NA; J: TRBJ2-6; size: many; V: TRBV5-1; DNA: TGCGCCAGCAGCTTTGCAGGGTCTGGGGCCAACGTCCTGACTTTC; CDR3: CASSFAGSGANVLTF
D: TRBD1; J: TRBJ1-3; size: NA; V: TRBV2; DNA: TGTGCCAGCAGTGGACAGGGGCAACGAAACACCATATATTTT; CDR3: CASSGQGQRNTIYF
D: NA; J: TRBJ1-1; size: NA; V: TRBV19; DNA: TGTGCCAGTAGTATCTTACGTAACACTGAAGCTTTCTTT; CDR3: CASSILRNTEAFF
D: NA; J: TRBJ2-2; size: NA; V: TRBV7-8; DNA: TGTGCCAGCAGCTTACCGACTATCGAAACGCATCAGCCCACCGGGGAGCTGTTTTTT; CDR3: CASSLPTIETHQPTGELFF
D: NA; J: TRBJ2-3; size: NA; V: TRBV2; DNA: TGTGCCAGCAGTCCGAGGGACACAACCACAGATACGCAGTATTTT; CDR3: CASSPRDTTTDTQYF
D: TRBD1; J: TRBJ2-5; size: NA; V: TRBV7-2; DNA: TGTGCCAGCAGCCGGACAGGAAGAGGGACCCAGTACTTC; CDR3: CASSRTGRGTQYF
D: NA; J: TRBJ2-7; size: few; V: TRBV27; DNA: TGTGCCAGCAGTCAGGACACCTACGAGCAGTACTTC; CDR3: CASSQDTYEQYF
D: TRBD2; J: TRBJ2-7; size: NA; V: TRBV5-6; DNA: TGTGCCAGCAGCTTCCAGCGGGGAAACTCCTACGAGCAGTACTTC; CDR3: CASSFQRGNSYEQYF
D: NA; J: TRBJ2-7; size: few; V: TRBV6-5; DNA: TGTGCCAGCAGTGACATATACGAGCAGTACTTC; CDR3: CASSDIYEQYF
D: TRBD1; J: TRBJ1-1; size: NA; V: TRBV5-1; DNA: TGCGCCAGCAGCTTGGGGGGACAGGGGAACACTGAAGCTTTCTTT; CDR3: CASSLGGQGNTEAFF
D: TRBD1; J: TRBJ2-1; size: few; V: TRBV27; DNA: TGTGCCAGCAGTTTGGCGAGACAGGGAATCAATGAGCAGTTCTTC; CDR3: CASSLARQGINEQFF
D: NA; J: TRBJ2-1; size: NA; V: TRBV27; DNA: TGTGCCAGCAGTTCAGGAGGGACGGAGGTTGCTACGGATGAGCAGTTCTTC; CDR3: CASSSGGTEVATDEQFF
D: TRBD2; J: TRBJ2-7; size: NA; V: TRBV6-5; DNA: TGTGCCAGCAGTTACGAGCGGGGCGCGTACGAGCAGTACTTC; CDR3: CASSYERGAYEQYF
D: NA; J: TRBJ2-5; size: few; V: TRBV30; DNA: TGTGCCTGGAGTGTAAAAGAGACCCAGTACTTC; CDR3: CAWSVKETQYF
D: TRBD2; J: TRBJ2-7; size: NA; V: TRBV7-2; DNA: TGTGCCAGCAGCTTAAGGGCTAGCGGGATTAACGAGCAGTACTTC; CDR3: CASSLRASGINEQYF
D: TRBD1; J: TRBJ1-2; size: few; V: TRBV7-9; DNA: TGTGCCAGCAGCTTCGGGACAGGGAGCTACACCTTC; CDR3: CASSFGTGSYTF
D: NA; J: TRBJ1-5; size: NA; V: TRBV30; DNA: TGTGCCTGGAGTGATTCGGGGGTCAATCAGCCCCAGCATTTT; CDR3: CAWSDSGVNQPQHF
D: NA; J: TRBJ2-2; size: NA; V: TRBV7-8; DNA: TGTGCCAGCAGGGGTAAGGGAAGAGACACCGGGGAGCTGTTTTTT; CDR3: CASRGKGRDTGELFF
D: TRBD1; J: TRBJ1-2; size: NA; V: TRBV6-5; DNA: TGTGCCAGCAGCTCGGGACAGGGTATGAGCTACACCTTC; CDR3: CASSSGQGMSYTF
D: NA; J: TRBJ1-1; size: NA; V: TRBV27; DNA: TGTGCCAGCAGTAGGGTTGGCGGTGAAACTGAAGCTTTCTTT; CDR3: CASSRVGGETEAFF
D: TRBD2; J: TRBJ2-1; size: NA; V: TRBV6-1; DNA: TGTGCCAGCACGCCGGGACTAGCAGGGAATGAGCAGTTCTTC; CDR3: CASTPGLAGNEQFF
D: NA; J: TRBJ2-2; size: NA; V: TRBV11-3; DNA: TGTGCCAGCAGCCGCAGCTCGAACACCGGGGAGCTGTTTTTT; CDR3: CASSRSSNTGELFF
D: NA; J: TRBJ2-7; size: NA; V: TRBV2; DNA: TGTGCCAGCAGGGAACAGCTGTTCGGCTACGAGCAGTACTTC; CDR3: CASREQLFGYEQYF
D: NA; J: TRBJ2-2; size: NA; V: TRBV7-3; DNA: TGTGCCAGCAGCACGACCGGATTACACACCGGGGAGCTGTTTTTT; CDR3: CASSTTGLHTGELFF
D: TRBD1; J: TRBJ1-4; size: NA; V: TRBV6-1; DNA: TGTGCCAGCAGTGAATCGGGCGGACAGGGTGATGAAAAACTGTTTTTT; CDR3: CASSESGGQGDEKLFF
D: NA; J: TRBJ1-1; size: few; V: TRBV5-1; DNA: TGCGCCAGCAGCTTGGCGGGGCGGGCGGGACTCCGGAACACTGAAGCTTTCTTT; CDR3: CASSLAGRAGLRNTEAFF
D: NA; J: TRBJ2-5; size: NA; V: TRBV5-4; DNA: TGTGCCAGCAGCTTAAACTCCGGGCCACTAGAGACCCAGTACTTC; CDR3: CASSLNSGPLETQYF
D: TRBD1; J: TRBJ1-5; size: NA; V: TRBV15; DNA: TGTGCCACCAGCAGAGATAGGCCAGGGGGCAGTCAGCCCCAGCATTTT; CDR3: CATSRDRPGGSQPQHF
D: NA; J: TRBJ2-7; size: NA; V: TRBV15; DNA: TGTGCCACCAGGGGGGAGGCCGAGCAGTACTTC; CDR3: CATRGEAEQYF
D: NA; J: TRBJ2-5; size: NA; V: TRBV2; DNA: TGTGCCAGCGGGGGGAACCTCCAAGAGACCCAGTACTTC; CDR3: CASGGNLQETQYF
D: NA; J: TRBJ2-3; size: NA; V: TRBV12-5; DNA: TGTGCTAGTGGTTTGGATACTAAAGATACGCAGTATTTT; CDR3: CASGLDTKDTQYF
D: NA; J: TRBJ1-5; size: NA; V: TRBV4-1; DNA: TGCGCCAGCAGCCAAGATTCCGGGCGGTCCCAGCATTTT; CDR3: CASSQDSGRSQHF
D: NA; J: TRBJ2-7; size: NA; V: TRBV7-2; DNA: TGTGCCAGCAGCTTAGACAGCGCTATACGGTACTTC; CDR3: CASSLDSAIRYF
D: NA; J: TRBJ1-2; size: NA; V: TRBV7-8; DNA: TGTGCCATCCTAACAGGGAGAAAAACGAATGGCTACACCTTC; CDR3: CAILTGRKTNGYTF
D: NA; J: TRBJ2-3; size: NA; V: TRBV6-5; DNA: TGTGCCAGCAAAGCGGACACAGATACGCAGTATTTT; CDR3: CASKADTDTQYF
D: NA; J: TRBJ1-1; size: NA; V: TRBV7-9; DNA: TGTGCCAGCAGCTTAGCGATGGGGACTGAAGCTTTCTTT; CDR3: CASSLAMGTEAFF
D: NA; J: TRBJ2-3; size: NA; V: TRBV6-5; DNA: TGTGCCAGCAGGCGATATAGCGGACCCACAGATACGCAGTATTTT; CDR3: CASRRYSGPTDTQYF
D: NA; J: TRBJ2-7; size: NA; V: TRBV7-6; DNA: TGTGCCAGCAGCTTAGAACGCGGAGGGGGCTACGAGCAGTACTTC; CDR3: CASSLERGGGYEQYF
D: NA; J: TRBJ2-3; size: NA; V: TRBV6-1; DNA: TGTGCCAGCAGTGAAAGGGTTAGCCCTAGCACAGATACGCAGTATTTT; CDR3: CASSERVSPSTDTQYF
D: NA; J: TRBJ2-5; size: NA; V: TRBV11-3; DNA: TGTGCCAGCAGCCTGGGCCGGAGATGGGATTTGGAGACCCAGTACTTC; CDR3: CASSLGRRWDLETQYF
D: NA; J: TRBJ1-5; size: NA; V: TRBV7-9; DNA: TGTGCCAGCAGCTTAGGCGCTGGTAATCAGCCCCAGCATTTT; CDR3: CASSLGAGNQPQHF
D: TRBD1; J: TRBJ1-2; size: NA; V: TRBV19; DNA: TGTGCCAGTAGTAGGGACAGTGGAGCTAACTATGGCTACACCTTC; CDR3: CASSRDSGANYGYTF
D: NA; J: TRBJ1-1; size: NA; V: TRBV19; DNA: TGTGCCGCCGGGGGGGGGACTGAAGCTTTCTTT; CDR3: CAAGGGTEAFF
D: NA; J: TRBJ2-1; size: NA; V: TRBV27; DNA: TGTGCCAGCAGAGACCTTTACCGGGATGAGCAGTTCTTC; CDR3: CASRDLYRDEQFF
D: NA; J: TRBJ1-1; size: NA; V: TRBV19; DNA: TGTGCCAGTAGTGCGGGACCGGCCGTCATGAACACTGAAGCTTTCTTT; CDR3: CASSAGPAVMNTEAFF